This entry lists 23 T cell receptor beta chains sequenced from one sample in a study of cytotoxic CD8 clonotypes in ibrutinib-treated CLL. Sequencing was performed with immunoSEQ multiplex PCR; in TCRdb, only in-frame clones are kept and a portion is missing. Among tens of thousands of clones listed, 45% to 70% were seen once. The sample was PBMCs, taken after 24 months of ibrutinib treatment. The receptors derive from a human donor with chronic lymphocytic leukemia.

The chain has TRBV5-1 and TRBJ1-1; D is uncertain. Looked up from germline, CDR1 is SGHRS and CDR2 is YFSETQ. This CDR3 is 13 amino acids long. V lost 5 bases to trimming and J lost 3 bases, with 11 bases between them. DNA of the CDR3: TGCGCCAGCAGAGTAGGTCGGGACACTGAAGCTTTCTTT. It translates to CASRVGRDTEAFF.

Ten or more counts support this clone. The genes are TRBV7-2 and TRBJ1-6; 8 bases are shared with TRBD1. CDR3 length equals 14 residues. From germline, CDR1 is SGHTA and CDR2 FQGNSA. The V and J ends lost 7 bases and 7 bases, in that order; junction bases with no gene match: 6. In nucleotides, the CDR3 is TGTGCCAGCACCGAACAGGGGGGGAATTCACCCCTCCACTTT. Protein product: CASTEQGGNSPLHF.

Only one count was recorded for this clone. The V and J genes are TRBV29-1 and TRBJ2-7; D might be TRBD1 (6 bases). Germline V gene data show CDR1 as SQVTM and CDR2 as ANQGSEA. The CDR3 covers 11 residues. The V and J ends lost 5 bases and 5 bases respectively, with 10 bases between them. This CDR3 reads CSVFHRDEQYF. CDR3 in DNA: TGCAGCGTTTTCCACAGGGACGAGCAGTACTTC.

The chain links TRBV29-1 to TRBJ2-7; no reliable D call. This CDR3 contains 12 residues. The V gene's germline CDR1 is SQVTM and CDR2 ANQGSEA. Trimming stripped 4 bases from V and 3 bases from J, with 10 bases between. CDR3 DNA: TGCAGCGTTGTTAGTAGGAGCTACGAGCAGTACTTC. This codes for CSVVSRSYEQYF.

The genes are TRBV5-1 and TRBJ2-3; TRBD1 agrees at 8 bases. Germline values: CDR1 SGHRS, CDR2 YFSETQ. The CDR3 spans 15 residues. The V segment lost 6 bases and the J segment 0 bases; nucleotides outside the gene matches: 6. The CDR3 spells CASTDRGASTDTQYF. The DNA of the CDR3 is TGCGCCAGCACAGACAGGGGAGCTAGCACAGATACGCAGTATTTT.

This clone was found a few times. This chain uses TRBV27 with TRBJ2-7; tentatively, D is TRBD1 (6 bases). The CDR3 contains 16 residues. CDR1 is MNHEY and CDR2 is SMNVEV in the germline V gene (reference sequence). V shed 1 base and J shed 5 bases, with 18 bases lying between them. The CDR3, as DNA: TGTGCCAGCAGTTTATGCAGGCAGGGGAATGCCCACGAGCAGTACGTC. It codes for CASSLCRQGNAHEQYV.

DNA for the CDR3: TGCAGCGTTGAGGCAGGCGTCTATGGCTACACCTTC. It specifies CSVEAGVYGYTF. The chain has TRBV29-1 and TRBJ1-2; the D is unclear. The CDR3 contains 12 residues. Between the trimmed V and J ends, which lost 3 bases and 4 bases, there was a span of 9 bases. Germline V gives CDR1 SQVTM, CDR2 ANQGSEA.

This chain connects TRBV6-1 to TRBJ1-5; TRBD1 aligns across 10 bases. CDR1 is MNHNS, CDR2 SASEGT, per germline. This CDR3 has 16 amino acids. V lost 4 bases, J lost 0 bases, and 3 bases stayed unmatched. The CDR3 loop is CASSGQGANSNQPQHF. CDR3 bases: TGTGCCAGCAGTGGACAGGGGGCTAATAGCAATCAGCCCCAGCATTTT.

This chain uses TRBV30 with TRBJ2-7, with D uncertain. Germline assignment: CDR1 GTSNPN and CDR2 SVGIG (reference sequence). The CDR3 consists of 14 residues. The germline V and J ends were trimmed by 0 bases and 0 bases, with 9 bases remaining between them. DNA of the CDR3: TGTGCCTGGAGTGTGGGTGGTAACTCCTACGAGCAGTACTTC. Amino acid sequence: CAWSVGGNSYEQYF.

This CDR3 is CASSLGSWLTDTQYF. As DNA, the CDR3 is TGTGCCAGCAGCTTGGGAAGCTGGCTGACAGATACGCAGTATTTT. This sequence joins TRBV7-9 and TRBJ2-3; D gene uncertain. The V gene lost 3 bases and the J gene lost 3 bases, with 13 bases spanning the gap. The germline gives CDR1 SEHNR, CDR2 FQNEAQ (reference sequence). The CDR3 spans 15 residues.

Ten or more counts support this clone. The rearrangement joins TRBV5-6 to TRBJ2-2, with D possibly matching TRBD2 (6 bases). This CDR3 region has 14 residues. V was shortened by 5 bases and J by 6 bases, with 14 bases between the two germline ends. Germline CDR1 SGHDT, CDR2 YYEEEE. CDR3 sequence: CASRHRGRSGELFF. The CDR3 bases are TGTGCCAGCAGACATCGGGGGAGGTCCGGGGAGCTGTTTTTT. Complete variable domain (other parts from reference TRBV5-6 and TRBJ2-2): DAGVTQSPTHLIKTRGQQVTLRCSPKSGHDTVSWYQQALGQGPQFIFQYYEEEERQRGNFPDRFSGHQFPNYSSELNVNALLLGDSALYLCASRHRGRSGELFFGEGSRLTVL.

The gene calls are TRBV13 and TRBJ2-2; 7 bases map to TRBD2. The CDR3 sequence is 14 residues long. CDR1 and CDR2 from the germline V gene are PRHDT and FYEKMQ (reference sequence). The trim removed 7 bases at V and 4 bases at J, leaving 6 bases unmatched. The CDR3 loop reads CASTGEGRTGELFF. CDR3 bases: TGTGCCAGCACCGGGGAGGGGCGCACCGGGGAGCTGTTTTTT.

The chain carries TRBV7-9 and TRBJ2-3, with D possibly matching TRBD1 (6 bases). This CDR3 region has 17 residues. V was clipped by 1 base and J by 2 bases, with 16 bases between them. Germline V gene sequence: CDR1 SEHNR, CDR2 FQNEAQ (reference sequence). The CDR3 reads CASSLVTGAGVTDTQYF. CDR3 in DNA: TGTGCCAGCAGCTTAGTTACCGGCGCAGGGGTCACAGATACGCAGTATTTT. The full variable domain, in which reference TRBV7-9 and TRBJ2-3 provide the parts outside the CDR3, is DTGVSQNPRHKITKRGQNVTFRCDPISEHNRLYWYRQTLGQGPEFLTYFQNEAQLEKSRLLSDRFSAERPKGSFSTLEIQRTEQGDSAMYLCASSLVTGAGVTDTQYFGPGTRLTVL.

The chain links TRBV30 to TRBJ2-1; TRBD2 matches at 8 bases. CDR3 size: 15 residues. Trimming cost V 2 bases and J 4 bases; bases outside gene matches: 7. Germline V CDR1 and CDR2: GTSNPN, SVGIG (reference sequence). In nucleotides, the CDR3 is TGTGCCTGGAGTCCCCTCAGCGGGGGTTACAATGAGCAGTTCTTC. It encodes CAWSPLSGGYNEQFF. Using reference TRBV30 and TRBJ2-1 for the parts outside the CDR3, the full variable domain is SQTIHQWPATLVQPVGSPLSLECTVEGTSNPNLYWYRQAAGRGLQLLFYSVGIGQISSEVPQNLSASRPQDRQFILSSKKLLLSDSGFYLCAWSPLSGGYNEQFFGPGTRLTVL.

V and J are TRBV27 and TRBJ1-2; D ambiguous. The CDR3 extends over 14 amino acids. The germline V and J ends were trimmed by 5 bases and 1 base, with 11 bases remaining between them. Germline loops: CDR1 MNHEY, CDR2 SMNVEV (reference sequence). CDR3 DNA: TGTGCCAGCAGTCATCCAGGCTTTAACTATGGCTACACCTTC. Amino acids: CASSHPGFNYGYTF.

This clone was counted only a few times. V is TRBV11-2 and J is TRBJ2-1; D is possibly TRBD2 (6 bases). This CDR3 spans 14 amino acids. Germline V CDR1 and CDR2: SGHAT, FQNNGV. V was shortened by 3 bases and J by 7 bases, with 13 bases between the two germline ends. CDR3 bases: TGTGCCAGCAGCTTGGAGGGGTTTAGGAATGAGCAGTTCTTC. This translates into CASSLEGFRNEQFF.

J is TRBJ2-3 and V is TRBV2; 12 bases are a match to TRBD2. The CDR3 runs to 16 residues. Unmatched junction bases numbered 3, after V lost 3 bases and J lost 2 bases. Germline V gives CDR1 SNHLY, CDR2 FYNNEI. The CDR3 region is CASSESSGRATDTQYF. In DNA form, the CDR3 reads TGTGCCAGCAGTGAGTCTAGCGGGAGGGCCACAGATACGCAGTATTTT.

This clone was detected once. CDR3 amino acids: CASSLGQEKEQYF. For the CDR3, the DNA is TGTGCCAGCAGTCTGGGACAGGAGAAGGAGCAGTACTTC. V usage is TRBV28 and J usage is TRBJ2-7; TRBD1 aligns across 8 bases. The germline CDR1 and CDR2 sequences are MDHEN and SYDVKM. This CDR3 has 13 residues. The V and J ends lost 5 bases and 7 bases, in that order; junction bases with no gene match: 7.

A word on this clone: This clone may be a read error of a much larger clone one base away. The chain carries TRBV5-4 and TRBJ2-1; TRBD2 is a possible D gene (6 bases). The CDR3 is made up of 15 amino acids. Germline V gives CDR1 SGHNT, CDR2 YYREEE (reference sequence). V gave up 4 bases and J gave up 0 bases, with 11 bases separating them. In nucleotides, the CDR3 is TGTGCCAGCAGCCCCCGGGGGAGCTCCTACAATGAGCAGTTCTTC. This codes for CASSPRGSSYNEQFF.

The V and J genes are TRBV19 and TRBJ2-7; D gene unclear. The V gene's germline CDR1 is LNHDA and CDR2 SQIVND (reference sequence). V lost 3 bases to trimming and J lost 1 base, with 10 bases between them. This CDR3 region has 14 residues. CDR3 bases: TGTGCCAGTAGTATCAGAGACGGTTCCTACGAGCAGTACTTC. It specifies CASSIRDGSYEQYF. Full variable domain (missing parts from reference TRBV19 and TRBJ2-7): DGGITQSPKYLFRKEGQNVTLSCEQNLNHDAMYWYRQDPGQGLRLIYYSQIVNDFQKGDIAEGYSVSREKKESFPLTVTSAQKNPTAFYLCASSIRDGSYEQYFGPGTRLTVT.

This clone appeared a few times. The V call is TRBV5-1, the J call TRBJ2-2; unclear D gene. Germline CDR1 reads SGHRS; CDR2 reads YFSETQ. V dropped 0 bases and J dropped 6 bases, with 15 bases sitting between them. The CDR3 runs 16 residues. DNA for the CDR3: TGCGCCAGCAGCTTGGTGGTGGTAGCTAACGCCGGGGAGCTGTTTTTT. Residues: CASSLVVVANAGELFF.

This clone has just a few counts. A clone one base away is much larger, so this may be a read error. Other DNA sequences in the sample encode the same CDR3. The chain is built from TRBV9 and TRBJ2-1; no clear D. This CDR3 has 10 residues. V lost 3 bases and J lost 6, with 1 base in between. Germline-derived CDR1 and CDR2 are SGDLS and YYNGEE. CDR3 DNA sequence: TGTGCCAGCAGCGGCAATGAGCAGTTCTTC. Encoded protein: CASSGNEQFF.

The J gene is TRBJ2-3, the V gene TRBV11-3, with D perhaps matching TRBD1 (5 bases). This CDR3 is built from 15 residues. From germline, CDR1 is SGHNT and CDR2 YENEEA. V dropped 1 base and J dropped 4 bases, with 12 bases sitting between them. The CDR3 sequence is CASSLGVVGPDTQYF. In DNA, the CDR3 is TGTGCCAGCAGCTTAGGGGTGGTGGGGCCAGATACGCAGTATTTT.